This T cell receptor (beta chain) appears in the sequencing data of a study of response to subunit inactivated influenza vaccine. TCRdb reprocessed the RT-PCR reads with MiXCR, giving one entry per CDR3 protein. Here the sample spans under 200,000 distinct CDR3 sequences, about an eighth being singletons. The CDR3 extends over 15 amino acids. Trimming took 3 bases from V and 4 from J; bases not matched to a gene: 5. Germline V lookup: CDR1 SGDLS, CDR2 YYNGEE. This clonotype was seen a handful of times. These data were also filed under a second study, of T cells expressing NK-cell markers. From that study: For TCR beta, cDNA was produced by 5'RACE template switching with UMIs. Sorted CD3+CD56-NKG2C+, CD3+CD56+NKG2C- and CD3+CD56+NKG2C+ T cells were the source of the TCR beta repertoires. In several experiments, sorting was restricted to alpha-beta TCR T cells by an anti-gamma-delta TCR antibody. NKG2C+ dominant clonotype frequencies in over 5 donors were 1.0-7.0% of CD8+ T cells. HCMV specificity of the expanded NKG2C+ T cell clones was not established.

The chain uses TRBV9 and TRBJ1-5, with 9 positions matching TRBD1. This TCR was sampled from a man aged 45 to 65 who received an inactivated influenza vaccine. This specimen was CD8+ T cells sorted from PBMCs, taken about 13 days after vaccination. CDR3 in amino acids: CASSEGQGLNQPQHF. The DNA of the CDR3 is TGTGCCAGCAGCGAGGGACAGGGATTAAATCAGCCCCAGCATTTT.